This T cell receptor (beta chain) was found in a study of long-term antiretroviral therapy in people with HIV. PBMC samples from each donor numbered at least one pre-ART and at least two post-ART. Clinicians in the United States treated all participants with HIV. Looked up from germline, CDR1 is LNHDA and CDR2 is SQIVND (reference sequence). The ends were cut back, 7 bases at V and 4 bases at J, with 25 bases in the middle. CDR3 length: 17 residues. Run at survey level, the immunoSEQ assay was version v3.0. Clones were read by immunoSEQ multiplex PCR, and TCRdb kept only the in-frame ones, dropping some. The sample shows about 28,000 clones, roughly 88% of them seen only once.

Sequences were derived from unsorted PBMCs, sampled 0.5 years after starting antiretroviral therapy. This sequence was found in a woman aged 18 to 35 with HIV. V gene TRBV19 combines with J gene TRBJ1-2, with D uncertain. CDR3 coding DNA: TGTGCCAGTACCACCTCCCAAACTATACTTAAATCCTATGGCTACACCTTC. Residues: CASTTSQTILKSYGYTF.